This T cell receptor (beta chain) was documented in a study of T cell changes during pregnancy in multiple sclerosis. Clones were read by immunoSEQ multiplex PCR, and TCRdb kept only the in-frame ones, dropping some. Of roughly 80,000 clones in the sample, under 95% were seen once. The starting material was peripheral blood, obtained before pregnancy. The receptor comes from a female donor with multiple sclerosis, enrolled in a pregnancy study.

In DNA, the CDR3 is TGTGCCAGCAGCCCGGCACTAGCAGGAATACACAATGAGCAGTTCTTC. Its protein product is CASSPALAGIHNEQFF. V gene TRBV9 combines with J gene TRBJ2-1, with D possibly being TRBD2 (6 bases). This CDR3 spans 16 amino acids. Germline loops: CDR1 SGDLS, CDR2 YYNGEE. Trimming took off 4 bases at V and 5 bases at J, with 19 bases between the two ends.